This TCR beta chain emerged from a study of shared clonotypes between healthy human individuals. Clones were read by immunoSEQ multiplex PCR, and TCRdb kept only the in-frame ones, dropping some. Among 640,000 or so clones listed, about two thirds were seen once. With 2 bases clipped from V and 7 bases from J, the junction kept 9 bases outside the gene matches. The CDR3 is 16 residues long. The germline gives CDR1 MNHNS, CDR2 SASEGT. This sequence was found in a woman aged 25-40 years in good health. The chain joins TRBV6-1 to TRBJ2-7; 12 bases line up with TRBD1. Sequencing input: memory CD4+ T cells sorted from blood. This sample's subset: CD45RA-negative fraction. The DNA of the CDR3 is TGTGCCAGCAGTGAACCGGGGGACAGGGGGCGAGGTGAGCAGTACTTC. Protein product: CASSEPGDRGRGEQYF.